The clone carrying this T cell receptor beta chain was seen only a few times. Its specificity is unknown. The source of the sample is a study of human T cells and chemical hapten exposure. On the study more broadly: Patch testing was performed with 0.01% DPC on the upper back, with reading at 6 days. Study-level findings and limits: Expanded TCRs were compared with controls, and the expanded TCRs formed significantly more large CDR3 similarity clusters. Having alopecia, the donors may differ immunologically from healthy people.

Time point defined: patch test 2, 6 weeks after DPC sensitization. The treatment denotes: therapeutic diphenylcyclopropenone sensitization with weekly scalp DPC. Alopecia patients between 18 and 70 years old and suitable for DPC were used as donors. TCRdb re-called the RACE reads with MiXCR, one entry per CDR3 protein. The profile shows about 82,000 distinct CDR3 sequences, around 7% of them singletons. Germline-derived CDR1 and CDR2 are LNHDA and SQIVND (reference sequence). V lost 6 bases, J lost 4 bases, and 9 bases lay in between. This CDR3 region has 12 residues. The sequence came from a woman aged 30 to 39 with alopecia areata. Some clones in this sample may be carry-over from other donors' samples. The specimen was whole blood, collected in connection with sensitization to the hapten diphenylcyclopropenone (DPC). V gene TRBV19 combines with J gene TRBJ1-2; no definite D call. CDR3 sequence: CASRENLYGYTF. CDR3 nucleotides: TGTGCCAGTAGGGAGAATCTCTATGGCTACACCTTC.